One T cell receptor beta chain is described in this entry. These data belong to a study of shared T cell receptors in the human thymus. Sequenced by immunoSEQ multiplex PCR; TCRdb stores in-frame clones only, minus some. The table includes hundreds of thousands of clones, 88% detected once. This same sample was also part of a study on human thymus T cells. That paper notes: Donation was from healthy Finnish infants who were having corrective surgery that addressed congenital heart defects. Resected material from corrective heart surgery provided the thymus tissue analysed. Biased V and J segment usage appeared in thymus and peripheral blood.

This TCR came from a boy in the first two years of life with a congenital heart defect. The sequenced sample consisted of thymocytes.

The chain's CDR3 is CASSEGTGPGELFF. In DNA, the CDR3 is TGTGCCAGCAGTGAAGGGACTGGGCCCGGGGAGCTGTTTTTT. V gene TRBV6-4 combines with J gene TRBJ2-2, with D tentatively TRBD2 (6 bases). V dropped 3 bases and J dropped 6 bases, with 11 bases sitting between them. Germline assignment: CDR1 MRHNA and CDR2 SNTAGT. The CDR3 length is 14 residues.